The rows below give T cell receptor beta chains drawn from one sample of a study of OX40 agonist ivuxolimab in advanced cancers. The protocol was immunoSEQ multiplex PCR, while the TCRdb copy is restricted to in-frame clones and leaves out a portion. This table has 90,000 to 100,000 clones, 91% appearing once. Sequenced here: CD4+ or CD8+ T cells sorted from blood, sampled in a trial of the OX40 agonist ivuxolimab. All receptors come from an adult with an advanced solid tumor such as melanoma, head and neck, liver or kidney cancer. CDR3s include the opening cysteine and the closing phenylalanine or tryptophan. The D gene is left open where the match is weak. The size of a clone is reported for some rows only, either as once, few or many, or as a class for expanded clones.

v_call	d_call	j_call	clone_size	cdr3_aa	cdr3_nt
TRBV6-1	.	TRBJ1-2	.	CASSVEGAGGYTF	TGTGCCAGCAGTGTCGAAGGGGCGGGTGGCTACACCTTC
TRBV4-1	.	TRBJ2-1	.	CASSESMTNIAREQFF	TGCGCCAGCAGCGAAAGTATGACGAACATTGCCCGTGAGCAGTTCTTC
TRBV5-8	TRBD2	TRBJ2-1	.	CASSLDDRGVEQFF	TGTGCCAGCAGCTTGGATGACCGGGGGGTTGAGCAGTTCTTC
TRBV11-2	.	TRBJ2-7	.	CASSTGVAYEQYF	TGTGCCAGCAGCACCGGTGTGGCCTACGAGCAGTACTTC
TRBV2	.	TRBJ2-5	.	CASSGTEGKLQYF	TGTGCCAGCAGTGGGACAGAAGGCAAGCTCCAGTACTTC
TRBV29-1	.	TRBJ1-2	.	CSASRGRNYGYTF	TGCAGCGCGAGTCGAGGACGGAACTATGGCTACACCTTC
TRBV23-1	.	TRBJ2-3	.	CASTMKGLTDTQYF	TGCGCCAGCACCATGAAGGGCCTCACAGATACGCAGTATTTT
TRBV6-5	TRBD1	TRBJ1-4	.	CASSNPDRGKLFF	TGTGCCAGCAGCAATCCGGACAGGGGAAAACTGTTTTTT
TRBV15	.	TRBJ2-7	.	CATRTDRSPSYEQYF	TGTGCCACCAGGACCGACAGGTCGCCCTCCTACGAGCAGTACTTC
TRBV6-1	.	TRBJ1-3	.	CASSSLTGAGNTIYF	TGTGCCAGCAGTTCTCTGACAGGTGCTGGAAACACCATATATTTT
TRBV11-2	.	TRBJ2-5	.	CASSLIFGGEETQYF	TGTGCCAGCAGCTTAATTTTCGGGGGAGAAGAGACCCAGTACTTC
TRBV15	.	TRBJ2-1	.	CATSRDFQNEQFF	TGTGCCACCAGCAGAGATTTCCAGAATGAGCAGTTCTTC
TRBV21-1	.	TRBJ2-5	.	CASTPTSGRAGETQYF	TGTGCCAGCACCCCGACTAGCGGGAGGGCCGGAGAGACCCAGTACTTC
TRBV28	.	TRBJ1-1	.	CASNPGPTGAFF	TGTGCCAGCAATCCGGGGCCAACGGGGGCTTTCTTT
TRBV28	.	TRBJ1-3	once	CASRTVGYSGLSSGNTIYF	TGTGCCAGCAGGACGGTGGGGTATAGCGGCCTCAGCTCTGGAAACACCATATATTTT
TRBV28	TRBD2	TRBJ2-3	.	CASSLIRLAGGMDTQYF	TGTGCCAGCAGTTTAATTAGGCTAGCGGGAGGGATGGATACGCAGTATTTT
TRBV28	.	TRBJ1-2	.	CASSLTGSNGYTF	TGTGCCAGCAGTCTAACAGGGAGTAATGGCTACACCTTC
TRBV19	.	TRBJ1-5	.	CASSPVGGAFQPQHF	TGTGCCAGTAGCCCCGTCGGGGGCGCTTTTCAGCCCCAGCATTTT
TRBV13	TRBD2	TRBJ2-1	.	CASSRRTSGRTFNEQFF	TGTGCCAGCAGCCGACGGACTAGCGGGAGGACGTTTAATGAGCAGTTCTTC
TRBV4-1	TRBD2	TRBJ2-5	once	CASTLGLAGVKETQYF	TGCGCCAGCACCCTGGGACTAGCGGGAGTAAAAGAGACCCAGTACTTC
TRBV7-3	TRBD2	TRBJ2-3	.	CASSLFAGADTQYF	TGTGCCAGCAGCTTATTCGCGGGAGCGGATACGCAGTATTTT
TRBV27	TRBD1	TRBJ2-7	.	CASRVQGVGTYEQYF	TGTGCCAGCAGGGTACAGGGGGTAGGAACCTACGAGCAGTACTTC
TRBV10-1	TRBD1	TRBJ1-1	.	CASSESQGRSFF	TGCGCCAGCAGTGAATCACAGGGGAGGTCTTTCTTT
TRBV11-2	TRBD1	TRBJ2-2	.	CASSFLGDRGTGELFF	TGTGCCAGCAGCTTCCTAGGGGACAGGGGCACCGGGGAGCTGTTTTTT
TRBV27	TRBD1	TRBJ1-5	.	CASTPGRQGASNQPQHF	TGTGCCAGCACCCCCGGAAGACAGGGGGCCAGCAATCAGCCCCAGCATTTT
TRBV19	.	TRBJ1-5	once	CASSIVEGVYNQPQHF	TGTGCCAGTAGTATTGTGGAGGGTGTTTACAATCAGCCCCAGCATTTT